This TCR beta chain was captured by sequencing in a study of early T cells in non-severe SARS-CoV-2 infection. Unique molecular identifier tags were affixed to discrete cDNA molecules. TCRdb processed the 5' RACE reads anew with MiXCR; each CDR3 protein has one entry. The sample contains about 76,000 distinct CDR3 sequences, approximately 10% of which appear only once. This clonotype was observed a few times. Germline V gene data show CDR1 as SGHTA and CDR2 as FQGNSA. V lost 4 bases to trimming and J lost 0 bases, with 7 bases between them. This CDR3 region has 13 residues. This chain joins TRBV7-2 and TRBJ2-7; D may be TRBD1 (6 bases). The TCR originated in an adult who was a healthcare worker with PCR-confirmed SARS-CoV-2 infection or an uninfected control (not recorded which). The source material was whole blood. The CDR3 is CASSSTGSYEQYF. The CDR3 DNA reads TGTGCCAGCAGCTCGACAGGCTCCTACGAGCAGTACTTC.